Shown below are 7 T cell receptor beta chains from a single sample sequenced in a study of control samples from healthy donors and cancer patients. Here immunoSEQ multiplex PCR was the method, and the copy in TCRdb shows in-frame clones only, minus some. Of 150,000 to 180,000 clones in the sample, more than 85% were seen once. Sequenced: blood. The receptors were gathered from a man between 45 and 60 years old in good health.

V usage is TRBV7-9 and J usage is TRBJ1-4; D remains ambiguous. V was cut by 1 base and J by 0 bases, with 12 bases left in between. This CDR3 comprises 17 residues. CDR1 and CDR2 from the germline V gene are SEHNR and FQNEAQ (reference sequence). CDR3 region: CASSLEVGIATNEKLFF. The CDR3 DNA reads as TGTGCCAGCAGCTTAGAGGTGGGGATAGCAACTAATGAAAAACTGTTTTTT.

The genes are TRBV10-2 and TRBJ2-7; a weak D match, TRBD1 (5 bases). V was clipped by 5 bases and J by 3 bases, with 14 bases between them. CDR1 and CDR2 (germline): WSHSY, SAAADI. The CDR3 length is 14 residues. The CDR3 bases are TGCGCCAGCAGTTTATTGGCAGGGCACTACGAGCAGTACTTC. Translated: CASSLLAGHYEQYF.

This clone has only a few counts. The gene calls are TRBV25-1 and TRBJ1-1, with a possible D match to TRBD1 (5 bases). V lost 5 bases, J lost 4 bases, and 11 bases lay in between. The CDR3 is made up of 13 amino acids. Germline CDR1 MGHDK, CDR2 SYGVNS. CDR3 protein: CASSSQAVTEAFF. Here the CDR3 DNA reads TGTGCCAGCAGTTCACAGGCAGTCACTGAAGCTTTCTTT.

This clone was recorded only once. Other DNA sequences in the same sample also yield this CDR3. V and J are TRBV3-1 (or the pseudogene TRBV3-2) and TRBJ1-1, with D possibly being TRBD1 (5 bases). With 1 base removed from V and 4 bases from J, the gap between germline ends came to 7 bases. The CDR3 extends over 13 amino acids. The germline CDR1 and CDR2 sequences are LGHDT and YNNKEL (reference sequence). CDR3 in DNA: TGTGCCAGCAGCCAAGTGGGGGGCACTGAAGCTTTCTTT. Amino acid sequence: CASSQVGGTEAFF.

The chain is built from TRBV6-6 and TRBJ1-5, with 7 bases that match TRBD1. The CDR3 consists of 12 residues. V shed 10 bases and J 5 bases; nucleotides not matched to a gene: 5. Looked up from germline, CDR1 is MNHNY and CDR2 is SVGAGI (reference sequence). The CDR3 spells CATRTGDQPQHF. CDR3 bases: TGTGCCACTCGGACAGGAGATCAGCCCCAGCATTTT.

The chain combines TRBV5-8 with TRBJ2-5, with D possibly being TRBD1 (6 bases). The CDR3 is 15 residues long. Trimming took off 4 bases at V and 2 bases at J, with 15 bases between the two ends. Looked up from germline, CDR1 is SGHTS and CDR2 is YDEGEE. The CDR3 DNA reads TGTGCCAGCAGCCAGGGAAACACAGGGCAAGAGACCCAGTACTTC. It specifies CASSQGNTGQETQYF.

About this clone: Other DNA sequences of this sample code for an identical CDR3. The CDR3 DNA follows: TGCGCCAGCAGCTTGGGGCAGGGTGGCGAAAAACTGTTTTTT. This gives the protein CASSLGQGGEKLFF. The chain links TRBV5-1 to TRBJ1-4, with D maybe TRBD1 (5 bases). V was shortened by 0 bases and J by 8 bases, with 11 bases between the two germline ends. The CDR3 totals 14 residues. CDR1 and CDR2 (germline): SGHRS, YFSETQ.